This TCR beta chain was obtained from a study of cytotoxic CD8 clonotypes in ibrutinib-treated CLL. This clone was seen many times. What it recognizes is unknown. A 1 in 200,000 to 1 in 1 million T cell depth was the sequencing target. The table came from immunoSEQ multiplex PCR; TCRdb's copy has only in-frame clones and leaves some out. Of approximately 190,000 clones in the sample, just under 80% were seen once. Study results and caveats: The study found clonality rose at ibrutinib response, then fell toward baseline at progression. Shared public clonotypes were rare, and on treatment they either got smaller or stayed the same.

V shed 0 bases and J shed 2 bases, with 11 bases lying between them. From germline, CDR1 is KGHSH and CDR2 LQKENI. This CDR3 spans 15 amino acids. The source of this sequence is a human donor with chronic lymphocytic leukemia. The sequencing used PBMCs, collected after 12 months of ibrutinib treatment. The V call is TRBV18, the J call TRBJ2-7; D is possibly TRBD2 (6 bases). CDR3 nucleotide sequence: TGTGCCAGCTCACCACCGGCTAGCGCCGCCTACGAGCAGTACTTC. Its translation: CASSPPASAAYEQYF.